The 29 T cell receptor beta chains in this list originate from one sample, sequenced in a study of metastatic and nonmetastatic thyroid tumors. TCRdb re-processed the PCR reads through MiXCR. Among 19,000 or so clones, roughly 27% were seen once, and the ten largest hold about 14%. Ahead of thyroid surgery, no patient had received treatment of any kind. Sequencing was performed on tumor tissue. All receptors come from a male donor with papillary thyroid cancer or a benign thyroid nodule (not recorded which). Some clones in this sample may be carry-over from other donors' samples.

CDR3 region: CASSPTGGDSPLHF. CDR3 coding DNA: TGTGCCAGCAGCCCCACAGGGGGCGATTCACCCCTCCACTTT. V gene TRBV5-6 combines with J gene TRBJ1-6; 9 bases line up with TRBD1. This CDR3 has 14 residues. After removal of 4 bases from V and 8 bases from J, the junction contained 4 bases not matched to a gene. Germline-derived CDR1 and CDR2 are SGHDT and YYEEEE. The entire variable domain, with the rest obtained from reference TRBV5-6 and TRBJ1-6, is as follows: DAGVTQSPTHLIKTRGQQVTLRCSPKSGHDTVSWYQQALGQGPQFIFQYYEEEERQRGNFPDRFSGHQFPNYSSELNVNALLLGDSALYLCASSPTGGDSPLHFGNGTRLTVT.

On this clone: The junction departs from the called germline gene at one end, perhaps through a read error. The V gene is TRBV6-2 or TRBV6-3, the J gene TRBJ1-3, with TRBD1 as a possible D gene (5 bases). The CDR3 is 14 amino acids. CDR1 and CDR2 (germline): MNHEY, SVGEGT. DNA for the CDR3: TGTTCCAGCAGTTACGACAGCTCTGGAAACACCATATATTTT. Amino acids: CSSSYDSSGNTIYF.

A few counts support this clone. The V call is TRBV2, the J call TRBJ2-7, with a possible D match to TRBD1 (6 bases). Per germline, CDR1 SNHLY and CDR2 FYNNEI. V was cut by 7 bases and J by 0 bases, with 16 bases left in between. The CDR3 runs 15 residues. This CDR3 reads CASISDSMSSYEQYF. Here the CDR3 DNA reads TGTGCCAGCATCTCGGACAGTATGAGCTCCTACGAGCAGTACTTC.

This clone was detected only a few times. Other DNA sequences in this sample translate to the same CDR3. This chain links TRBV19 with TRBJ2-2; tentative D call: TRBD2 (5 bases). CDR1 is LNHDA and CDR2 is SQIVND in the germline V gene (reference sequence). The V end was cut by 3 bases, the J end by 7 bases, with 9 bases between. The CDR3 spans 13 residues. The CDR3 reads CASSIAGGGELFF. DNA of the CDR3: TGTGCCAGTAGTATCGCGGGTGGCGGGGAGCTGTTTTTT.

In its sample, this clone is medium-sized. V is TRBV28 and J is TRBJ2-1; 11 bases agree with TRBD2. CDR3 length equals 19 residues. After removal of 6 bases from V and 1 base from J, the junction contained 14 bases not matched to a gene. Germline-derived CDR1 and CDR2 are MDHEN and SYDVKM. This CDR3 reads CASSPRLFLAGGSYNEQFF. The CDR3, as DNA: TGTGCCAGCAGCCCCCGTCTATTTTTAGCGGGAGGGTCCTACAATGAGCAGTTCTTC.

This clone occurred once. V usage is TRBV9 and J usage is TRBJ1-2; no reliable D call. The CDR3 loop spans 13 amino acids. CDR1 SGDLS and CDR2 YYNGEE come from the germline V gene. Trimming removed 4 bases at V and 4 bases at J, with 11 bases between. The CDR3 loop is CASSLHRAYGYTF. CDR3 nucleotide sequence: TGTGCCAGCAGCCTCCACCGGGCCTATGGCTACACCTTC.

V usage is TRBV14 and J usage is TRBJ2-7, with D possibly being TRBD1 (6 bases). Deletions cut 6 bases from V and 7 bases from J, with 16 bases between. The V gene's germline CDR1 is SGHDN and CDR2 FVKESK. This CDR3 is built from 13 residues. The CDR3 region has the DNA TGTGCCAGCAGTCGACGAACACAGGGTGAGCAGTACTTC. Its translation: CASSRRTQGEQYF.

The CDR3 DNA is TGTGCCAGCAGCTCCAGGACTAGCGGGCCCCCCTACGAGCAGTACTTC. Amino acid sequence: CASSSRTSGPPYEQYF. The rearrangement joins TRBV11-2 to TRBJ2-7, with 11 bases identical to TRBD2. The CDR3 spans 16 residues. The J segment lost 2 bases and the V segment lost 4 bases, leaving 7 bases of the junction unmatched. CDR1 and CDR2 from the germline V gene are SGHAT and FQNNGV.

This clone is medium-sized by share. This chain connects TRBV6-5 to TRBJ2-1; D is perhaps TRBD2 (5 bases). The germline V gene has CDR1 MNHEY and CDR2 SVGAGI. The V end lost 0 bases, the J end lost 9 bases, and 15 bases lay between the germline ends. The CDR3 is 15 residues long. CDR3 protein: CASSYSKRGRGEQFF. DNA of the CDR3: TGTGCCAGCAGTTACTCGAAGAGAGGCCGGGGTGAGCAGTTCTTC.

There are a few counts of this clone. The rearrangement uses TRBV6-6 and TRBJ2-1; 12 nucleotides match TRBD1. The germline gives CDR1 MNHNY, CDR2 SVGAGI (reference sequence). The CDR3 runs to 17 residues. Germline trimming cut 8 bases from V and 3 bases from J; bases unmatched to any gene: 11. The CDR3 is CASSPGTGGARYNEQFF. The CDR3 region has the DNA TGTGCCAGCTCCCCCGGGACAGGGGGCGCCCGCTACAATGAGCAGTTCTTC.

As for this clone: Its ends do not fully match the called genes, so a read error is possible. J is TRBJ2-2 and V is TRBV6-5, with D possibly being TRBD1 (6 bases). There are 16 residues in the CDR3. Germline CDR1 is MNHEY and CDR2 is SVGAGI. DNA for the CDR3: TGTGCCAGCATCAACAACAGGGTGACTGGTACCGGGGAGTTGTTTTTT. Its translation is CASINNRVTGTGELFF.

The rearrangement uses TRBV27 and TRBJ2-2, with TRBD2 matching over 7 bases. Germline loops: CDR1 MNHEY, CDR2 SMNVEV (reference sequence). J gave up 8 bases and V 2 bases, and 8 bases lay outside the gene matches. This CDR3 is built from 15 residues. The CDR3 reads CASSLGPSGRGELFF. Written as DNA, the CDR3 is TGTGCCAGCAGTTTAGGGCCTTCCGGGAGGGGGGAGCTGTTTTTT.

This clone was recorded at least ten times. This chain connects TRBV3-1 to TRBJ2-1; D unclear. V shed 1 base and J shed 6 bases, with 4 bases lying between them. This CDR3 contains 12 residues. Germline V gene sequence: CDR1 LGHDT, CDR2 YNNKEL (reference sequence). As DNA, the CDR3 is TGTGCCAGCAGCCAAGGGGTCAATGAGCAGTTCTTC. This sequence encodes CASSQGVNEQFF.

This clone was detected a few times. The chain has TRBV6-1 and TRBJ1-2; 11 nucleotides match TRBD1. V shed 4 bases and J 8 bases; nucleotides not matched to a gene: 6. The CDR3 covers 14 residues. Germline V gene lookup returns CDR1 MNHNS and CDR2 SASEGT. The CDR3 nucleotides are TGTGCCAGCAGTGGGACAGGGGGCGCGAGAGGCTACACCTTC. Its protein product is CASSGTGGARGYTF.

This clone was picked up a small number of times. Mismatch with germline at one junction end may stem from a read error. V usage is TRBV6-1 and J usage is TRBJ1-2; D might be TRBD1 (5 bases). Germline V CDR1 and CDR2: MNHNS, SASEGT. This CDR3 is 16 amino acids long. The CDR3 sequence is CASRNTGTLSLYVYTF. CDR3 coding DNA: TGTGCCAGCAGGAATACCGGGACCCTATCCCTATATGTCTACACCTTC.

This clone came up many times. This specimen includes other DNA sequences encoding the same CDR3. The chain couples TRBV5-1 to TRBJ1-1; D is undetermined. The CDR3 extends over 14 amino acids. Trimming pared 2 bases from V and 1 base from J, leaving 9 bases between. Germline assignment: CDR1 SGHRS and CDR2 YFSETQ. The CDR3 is CASSLRPGNTEAFF. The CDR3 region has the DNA TGCGCCAGCAGCTTACGCCCGGGGAACACTGAAGCTTTCTTT.

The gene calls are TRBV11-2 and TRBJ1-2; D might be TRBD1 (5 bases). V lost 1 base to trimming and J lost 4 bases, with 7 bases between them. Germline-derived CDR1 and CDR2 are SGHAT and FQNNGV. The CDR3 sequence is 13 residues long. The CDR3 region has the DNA TGTGCCAGCAGCTTAGGGGGCAGCTATGGCTACACCTTC. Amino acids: CASSLGGSYGYTF.

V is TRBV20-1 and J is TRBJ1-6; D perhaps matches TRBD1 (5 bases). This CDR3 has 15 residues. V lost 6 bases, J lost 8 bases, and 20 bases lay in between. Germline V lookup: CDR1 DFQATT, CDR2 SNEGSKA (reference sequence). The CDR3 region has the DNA TGCAGTGCGGGGATCCGGGGACTAGGGGATTCACCCCTCCACTTT. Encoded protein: CSAGIRGLGDSPLHF.

CDR3 in DNA: TGTGCCAGCAGTGCCAGGGACGGCTTGAACACTGAAGCTTTCTTT. Protein sequence: CASSARDGLNTEAFF. This sequence joins TRBV7-9 and TRBJ1-1; tentatively, D is TRBD1 (5 bases). CDR3 length equals 15 residues. Germline V gene sequence: CDR1 SEHNR, CDR2 FQNEAQ (reference sequence). Deletions cut 6 bases from V and 0 bases from J, with 14 bases between. The full variable domain, in which reference TRBV7-9 and TRBJ1-1 provide the parts outside the CDR3, is DTGVSQNPRHKITKRGQNVTFRCDPISEHNRLYWYRQTLGQGPEFLTYFQNEAQLEKSRLLSDRFSAERPKGSFSTLEIQRTEQGDSAMYLCASSARDGLNTEAFFGQGTRLTVV.

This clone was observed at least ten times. The CDR3 protein is CASSFQDSPEKLFF. CDR3 in DNA: TGTGCCAGCAGTTTTCAGGACAGTCCTGAAAAACTGTTTTTT. The J gene is TRBJ1-4, the V gene TRBV5-4, with a possible D match to TRBD1 (6 bases). The CDR3 is 14 amino acids. The germline V gene has CDR1 SGHNT and CDR2 YYREEE (reference sequence). V was cut by 5 bases and J by 7 bases, with 15 bases left in between.

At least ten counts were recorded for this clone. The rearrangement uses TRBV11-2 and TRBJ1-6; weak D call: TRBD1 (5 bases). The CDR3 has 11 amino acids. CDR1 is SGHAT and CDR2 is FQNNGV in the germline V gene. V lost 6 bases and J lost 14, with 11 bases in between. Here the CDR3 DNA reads TGTGCCAGCAGGGCAGGGTTGGCCCTCCACTTT. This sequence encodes CASRAGLALHF.

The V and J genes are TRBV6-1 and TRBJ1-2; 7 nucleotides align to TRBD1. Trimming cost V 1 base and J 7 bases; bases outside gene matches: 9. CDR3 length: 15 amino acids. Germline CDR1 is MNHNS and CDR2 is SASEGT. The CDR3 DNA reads TGTGCCAGCAGTGAAGACGACAGGGCCTTCCCTGGCTACACCTTC. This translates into CASSEDDRAFPGYTF.

CDR3: CASSSGAQRGYEQYF. Written as DNA, the CDR3 is TGCGCCAGCAGCTCGGGAGCCCAACGGGGTTACGAGCAGTACTTC. The chain carries TRBV5-1 and TRBJ2-7, with D possibly TRBD2 on 6 matching bases. The V and J ends lost 3 bases and 4 bases respectively, with 17 bases between them. Germline lookup yields CDR1 SGHRS and CDR2 YFSETQ. This CDR3 spans 15 amino acids.

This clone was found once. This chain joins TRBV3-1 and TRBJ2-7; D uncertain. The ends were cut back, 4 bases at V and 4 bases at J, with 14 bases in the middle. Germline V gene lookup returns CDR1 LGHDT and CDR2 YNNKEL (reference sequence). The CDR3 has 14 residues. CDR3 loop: CASSPGSVLYEQYF. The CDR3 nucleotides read TGTGCCAGCAGCCCCGGATCTGTTCTTTACGAGCAGTACTTC.

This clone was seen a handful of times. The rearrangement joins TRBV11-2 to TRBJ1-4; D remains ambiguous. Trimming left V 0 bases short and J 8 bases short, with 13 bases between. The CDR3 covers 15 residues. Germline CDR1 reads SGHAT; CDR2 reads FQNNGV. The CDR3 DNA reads TGTGCCAGCAGCTTAGATCATGACCAATTCGAAAAACTGTTTTTT. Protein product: CASSLDHDQFEKLFF.

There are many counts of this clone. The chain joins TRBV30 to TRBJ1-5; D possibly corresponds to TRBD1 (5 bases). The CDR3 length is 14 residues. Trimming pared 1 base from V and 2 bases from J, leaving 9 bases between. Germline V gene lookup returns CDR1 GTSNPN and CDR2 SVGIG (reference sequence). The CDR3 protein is CAWSAGEGNQPQHF. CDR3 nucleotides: TGTGCCTGGAGTGCGGGGGAAGGCAATCAGCCCCAGCATTTT.

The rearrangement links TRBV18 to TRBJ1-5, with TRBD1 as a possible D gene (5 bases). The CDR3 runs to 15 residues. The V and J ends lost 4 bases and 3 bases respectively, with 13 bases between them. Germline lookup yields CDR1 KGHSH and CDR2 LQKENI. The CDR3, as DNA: TGTGCCAGCTCACTGTTAAGGGGATACAATCAGCCCCAGCATTTT. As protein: CASSLLRGYNQPQHF.

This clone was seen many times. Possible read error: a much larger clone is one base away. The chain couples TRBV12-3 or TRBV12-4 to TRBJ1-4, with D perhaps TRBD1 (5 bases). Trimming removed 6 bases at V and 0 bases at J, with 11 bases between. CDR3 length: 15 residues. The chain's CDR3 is CASRRDRATNEKLFF. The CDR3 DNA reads TGTGCCAGCAGGCGGGACCGCGCAACTAATGAAAAACTGTTTTTT.

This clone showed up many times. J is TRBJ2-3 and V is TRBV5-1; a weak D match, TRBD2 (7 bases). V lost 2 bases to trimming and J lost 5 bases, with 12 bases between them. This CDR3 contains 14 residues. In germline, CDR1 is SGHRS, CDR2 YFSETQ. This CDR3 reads CASSFGGPEDTQYF. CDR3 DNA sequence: TGCGCCAGCAGCTTCGGGGGGCCCGAAGATACGCAGTATTTT.